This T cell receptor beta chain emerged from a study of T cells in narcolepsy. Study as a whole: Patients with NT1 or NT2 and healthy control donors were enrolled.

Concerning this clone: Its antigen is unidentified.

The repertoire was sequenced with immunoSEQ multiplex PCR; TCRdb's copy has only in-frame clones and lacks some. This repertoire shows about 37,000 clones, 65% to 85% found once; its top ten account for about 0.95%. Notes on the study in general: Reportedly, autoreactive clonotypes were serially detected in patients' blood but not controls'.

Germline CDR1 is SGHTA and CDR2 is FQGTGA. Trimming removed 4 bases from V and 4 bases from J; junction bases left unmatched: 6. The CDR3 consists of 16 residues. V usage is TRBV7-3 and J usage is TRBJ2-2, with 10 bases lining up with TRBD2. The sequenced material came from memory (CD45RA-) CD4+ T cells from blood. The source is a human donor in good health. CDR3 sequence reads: CASSYRGLASTGELFF. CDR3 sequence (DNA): TGTGCCAGCAGCTACCGGGGACTAGCGTCCACCGGGGAGCTGTTTTTT.